This T cell receptor beta chain was observed in a study of regulatory T cells in long-lasting Graves disease. HTBI primers from iRepertoire and Arm-PCR of CDR3 regions yielded the TCR beta libraries. TCRdb fed the multiplex PCR reads into MiXCR, producing one record per CDR3 protein. The repertoire has just over 600,000 distinct CDR3 sequences, approximately 15% of them found once; the top ten carry about 17%. Time point denoted: newly diagnosed GD, antithyroid drugs for less than 3 months. Generation of the TCR library employed RNA extracted from PBMCs. The sample also formed part of further work on T cells in Graves' hyperthyroidism and ophthalmopathy.

This specimen was peripheral blood mononuclear cells (PBMCs), taken at new diagnosis, from a patient treated with antithyroid drugs. The receptor was derived from a woman aged 25 to 39 with Graves disease.

The DNA of the CDR3 is TGTGCCAGCTCACCACTGGGTGGGGTGACTCACGAGCAGTACTTC. This translates into CASSPLGGVTHEQYF. J is TRBJ2-7 and V is TRBV18, with D unclear. V was clipped by 1 base and J by 5 bases, with 15 bases between them. CDR3 size: 15 residues. The germline V gene encodes CDR1 KGHSH and CDR2 LQKENI.